The 20 T cell receptor beta chains below all came from one sample that was sequenced in a study of CD8+ T cells in alopecia areata. As to treatment: oral pan-JAK inhibitor, 5-10 mg twice daily. As the sequencing template, cDNA was produced by extracting RNA and reverse transcribing it. Sequenced by immunoSEQ multiplex PCR; TCRdb stores in-frame clones only, minus some. The top ten hold around 1.7% of the sample, which has fewer than 350,000 clones, 58% seen once. Sequencing used CD4+ T cells sorted from blood, obtained at week 24, from a patient treated with tofacitinib. These receptor sequences come from a human donor with alopecia areata.

V usage is TRBV4-1 and J usage is TRBJ2-1; D is undetermined. The CDR3 length is 14 residues. V gave up 3 bases and J gave up 5 bases, with 11 bases separating them. Germline V gene lookup returns CDR1 MGHRA and CDR2 YSYEKL. The CDR3 DNA reads as TGCGCCAGCAGCCAGCCAACACTGGACAATGAGCAGTTCTTC. As protein: CASSQPTLDNEQFF.

Here the CDR3 DNA reads TGCAGCGGGAGTTCGGAGACCCAGTACTTC. Encoded protein: CSGSSETQYF. The V and J genes are TRBV29-1 and TRBJ2-5; D is ambiguous. In germline, CDR1 is SQVTM, CDR2 ANQGSEA. The CDR3 spans 10 residues. The V end was cut by 7 bases, the J end by 5 bases, with 8 bases between.

This clone was observed a few times. The chain couples TRBV29-1 to TRBJ2-7; the match to TRBD1 covers 11 bases. CDR1 is SQVTM and CDR2 is ANQGSEA in the germline V gene. The CDR3 consists of 14 residues. Trimming took 4 bases from V and 4 from J; bases not matched to a gene: 6. The CDR3 sequence is CSVGGTGGVYEQYF. CDR3 sequence (DNA): TGCAGCGTTGGAGGGACAGGGGGGGTTTACGAGCAGTACTTC.

Details on this clone: Other DNA sequences within the sample encode an identical CDR3. The chain employs TRBV7-2 and TRBJ2-3, with D unclear. V was shortened by 5 bases and J by 5 bases, with 8 bases between the two germline ends. This CDR3 is 12 amino acids long. CDR1 and CDR2 from the germline V gene are SGHTA and FQGNSA. In DNA form, the CDR3 reads TGTGCCAGCAGCCCTACCCTAGATACGCAGTATTTT. Amino acid sequence: CASSPTLDTQYF.

This clone was counted between two and nine times. The rearrangement uses TRBV28 and TRBJ1-4; no definite D call. CDR3 size: 16 residues. Trimming pared 2 bases from V and 2 bases from J, leaving 12 bases between. In germline, CDR1 is MDHEN, CDR2 SYDVKM. The CDR3 coding sequence is TGTGCCAGCAGTTTAGGTCTGGGAAGTACTAATGAAAAACTGTTTTTT. It is translated as CASSLGLGSTNEKLFF. The full variable domain, in which reference TRBV28 and TRBJ1-4 provide the parts outside the CDR3, is DVKVTQSSRYLVKRTGEKVFLECVQDMDHENMFWYRQDPGLGLRLIYFSYDVKMKEKGDIPEGYSVSREKKERFSLILESASTNQTSMYLCASSLGLGSTNEKLFFGSGTQLSVL.

The chain carries TRBV29-1 and TRBJ1-3; D gene uncertain. Germline V gene sequence: CDR1 SQVTM, CDR2 ANQGSEA. The CDR3 sequence is 12 residues long. V gave up 6 bases and J gave up 4 bases, with 10 bases separating them. The CDR3 DNA is TGCAGCGTCAGGTCGGGAGGAAACACCATATATTTT. Translation: CSVRSGGNTIYF.

V gene TRBV28 combines with J gene TRBJ2-2; 9 nucleotides align to TRBD2. The trim removed 5 bases at V and 2 bases at J, leaving 3 bases unmatched. Germline CDR1 is MDHEN and CDR2 is SYDVKM. There are 15 residues in the CDR3. CDR3 sequence (DNA): TGTGCCAGCAGTGGACTAGCGCCTAACACCGGGGAGCTGTTTTTT. Encoded protein: CASSGLAPNTGELFF. Looking up the rest from reference TRBV28 and TRBJ2-2 gives the full variable domain: DVKVTQSSRYLVKRTGEKVFLECVQDMDHENMFWYRQDPGLGLRLIYFSYDVKMKEKGDIPEGYSVSREKKERFSLILESASTNQTSMYLCASSGLAPNTGELFFGEGSRLTVL.

This clone turned up a few times. The J gene is TRBJ2-2, the V gene TRBV7-9, with D uncertain. Deletions cut 2 bases from V and 7 bases from J, with 14 bases between. Germline CDR1 and CDR2: SEHNR and FQNEAQ (reference sequence). There are 15 residues in the CDR3. The DNA for the CDR3 is TGTGCCAGCAGCTTAAGTGGTTTGAGTGGCGGGGAGCTGTTTTTT. It codes for CASSLSGLSGGELFF.

In its sample, this clone was seen a few times. As DNA, the CDR3 is TGCGCCAGCAGCATGAACGGAGGCTACACCTTC. As protein: CASSMNGGYTF. The chain employs TRBV5-1 and TRBJ1-2, with D unclear. V lost 4 bases and J lost 8, with 9 bases in between. Germline V gene sequence: CDR1 SGHRS, CDR2 YFSETQ. This CDR3 is 11 amino acids long.

This chain connects TRBV5-1 to TRBJ2-2; no reliable D call. CDR3 length: 14 residues. Germline V gives CDR1 SGHRS, CDR2 YFSETQ. V was shortened by 1 base and J by 0 bases, with 4 bases between the two germline ends. CDR3 amino acids: CASSLTANTGELFF. DNA for the CDR3: TGCGCCAGCAGCTTGACAGCGAACACCGGGGAGCTGTTTTTT. The entire variable domain, with the rest obtained from reference TRBV5-1 and TRBJ2-2, is as follows: KAGVTQTPRYLIKTRGQQVTLSCSPISGHRSVSWYQQTPGQGLQFLFEYFSETQRNKGNFPGRFSGRQFSNSRSEMNVSTLELGDSALYLCASSLTANTGELFFGEGSRLTVL.

A few counts support this clone. The chain is built from TRBV28 and TRBJ1-5; TRBD1 might be the D (6 bases). The CDR3 spans 17 residues. Trimming removed 3 bases at V and 0 bases at J, with 15 bases between. Per germline, CDR1 MDHEN and CDR2 SYDVKM. The CDR3 here is CASSFTPGGYSNQPQHF. CDR3 nucleotides: TGTGCCAGCAGTTTCACCCCGGGGGGCTATAGCAATCAGCCCCAGCATTTT.

CDR3 nucleotides: TGTGCCTGGAGTGTACCCCCTCGGGGCTCCTACAATGAGCAGTTCTTC. It is translated as CAWSVPPRGSYNEQFF. The chain employs TRBV30 and TRBJ2-1; D may be TRBD2 (5 bases). Trimming took off 0 bases at V and 0 bases at J, with 12 bases between the two ends. Germline lookup yields CDR1 GTSNPN and CDR2 SVGIG (reference sequence). The CDR3 covers 16 residues.

The chain couples TRBV30 to TRBJ1-1; D not certain. This CDR3 is built from 15 residues. Trimming cost V 4 bases and J 6 bases, with 21 bases left between them. The V gene's germline CDR1 is GTSNPN and CDR2 SVGIG (reference sequence). The CDR3 region has the DNA TGTGCCTGGATCCGACGCGCAGGAGGTTGGTCTGAAGCTTTCTTT. Protein sequence: CAWIRRAGGWSEAFF.

V usage is TRBV30 and J usage is TRBJ1-1, with no clear D. Germline V gene sequence: CDR1 GTSNPN, CDR2 SVGIG (reference sequence). The CDR3 runs to 14 residues. Trimming left V 0 bases short and J 10 bases short, with 18 bases between. The CDR3 is CAWSVRRRSWGAFF. The CDR3 nucleotides read TGTGCCTGGAGTGTCCGTAGGCGAAGCTGGGGAGCTTTCTTT.

The chain recombines TRBV9 with TRBJ1-2, with 12 nucleotides matching TRBD1. The length of the CDR3 is 15 residues. CDR1 is SGDLS, CDR2 YYNGEE, per germline. V shed 2 bases, J shed 8 bases, and the junction held 7 bases outside the gene matches. The DNA for the CDR3 is TGTGCCAGCAGCGTGTCGGGACAGGGGGCGGAGGGCTACACCTTC. Protein: CASSVSGQGAEGYTF.

With respect to this clone: One end of the junction is discordant with germline, which a read error may explain. CDR3 in amino acids: CASSEEGMSNQPQHF. The CDR3 nucleotides read TGTGCCAGCAGCGAAGAGGGGATGAGCAATCAGCCCCAGCATTTT. V is TRBV2 and J is TRBJ1-5; the D gene is possibly TRBD1 (5 bases). CDR1 and CDR2 from the germline V gene are SNHLY and FYNNEI. The CDR3 runs 15 residues.

This sequence joins TRBV25-1 and TRBJ2-1; D call uncertain. CDR3 length: 11 amino acids. Germline V CDR1 and CDR2: MGHDK, SYGVNS. V lost 11 bases to trimming and J lost 4 bases, with 9 bases between them. CDR3 in DNA: TGTGCCGTGTTCGGGTACAATGAGCAGTTCTTC. It yields the protein CAVFGYNEQFF.

The rearrangement links TRBV7-2 to TRBJ1-1, with TRBD1 matching over 12 bases. The CDR3 consists of 14 residues. Per germline, CDR1 SGHTA and CDR2 FQGNSA. The ends lost 5 bases at V and 5 bases at J; junction bases unmatched: 3. The CDR3 sequence: CASSGTGGETEAFF. CDR3 DNA sequence: TGTGCCAGCAGCGGGACAGGGGGCGAGACTGAAGCTTTCTTT.

As DNA, the CDR3 is TGCAGCACAAGAGGTGGGAGGGAGACCCAGTACTTC. Amino acid sequence: CSTRGGRETQYF. V and J are TRBV29-1 and TRBJ2-5, with D possibly being TRBD2 (6 bases). Trimming took off 8 bases at V and 5 bases at J, with 15 bases between the two ends. This CDR3 spans 12 amino acids. Germline V gene data show CDR1 as SQVTM and CDR2 as ANQGSEA.

This clone was detected only a few times. A read error is possible here, since a much larger clone lies one base away. This sample also contains other DNA sequences that code for the same CDR3. The V gene is TRBV2, the J gene TRBJ2-3; 9 nucleotides align to TRBD2. CDR3 length: 14 amino acids. Per germline, CDR1 SNHLY and CDR2 FYNNEI. J lost 2 bases, V lost 5 bases, and 2 bases had no gene match. As DNA, the CDR3 is TGTGCCAGCAGTTTAGCGGGGGTCACAGATACGCAGTATTTT. It codes for CASSLAGVTDTQYF.